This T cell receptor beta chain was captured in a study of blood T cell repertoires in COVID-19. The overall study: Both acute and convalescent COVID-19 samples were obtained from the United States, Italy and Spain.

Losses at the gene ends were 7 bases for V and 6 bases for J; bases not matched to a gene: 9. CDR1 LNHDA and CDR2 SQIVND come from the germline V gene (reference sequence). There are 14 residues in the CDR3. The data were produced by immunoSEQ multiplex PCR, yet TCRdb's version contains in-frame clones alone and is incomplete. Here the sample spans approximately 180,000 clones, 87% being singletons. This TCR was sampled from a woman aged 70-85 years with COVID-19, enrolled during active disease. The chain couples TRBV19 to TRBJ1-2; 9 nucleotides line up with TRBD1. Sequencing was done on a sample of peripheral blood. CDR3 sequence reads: CASTWDRDLDGYTF. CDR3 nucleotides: TGTGCCAGTACCTGGGACAGGGATTTGGATGGCTACACCTTC.